The sequence of this T cell receptor beta chain was determined in a study of cytomegalovirus exposure and HLA in healthy donors. Across the whole study: Approximately 180 million T cells yielded approximately 100 million unique TCR beta sequences, as an earlier analysis found. Study results and caveats: Most TCR sequences were rare, but some public TCRs occurred in many donors. Donor immune exposure was known only as CMV serostatus.

There were likely unrecorded immune exposures, though donors were nominally healthy when sampled. Primers for the PCR totalled 60 Vbeta and 13 Jbeta. Clones were read by immunoSEQ multiplex PCR, and TCRdb kept only the in-frame ones, dropping some. The repertoire consists of 60,000 to 90,000 clones, with 84% occurring once and the leading ten covering around 18%. As to this clone: Its target is unknown.

CDR1 and CDR2 from the germline V gene are LNHDA and SQIVND (reference sequence). The CDR3 extends over 13 amino acids. V was pared by 4 bases and J by 3 bases, with 2 bases of the junction left unmatched. The receptor comes from a man in his sixties or seventies in good health and CMV-seropositive. The specimen was PBMCs. This rearrangement joins TRBV19 to TRBJ1-1, with 7 bases fitting TRBD1. This CDR3 reads CASSKDRDTEAFF. CDR3 DNA sequence: TGTGCCAGTAGTAAAGACAGGGACACTGAAGCTTTCTTT.